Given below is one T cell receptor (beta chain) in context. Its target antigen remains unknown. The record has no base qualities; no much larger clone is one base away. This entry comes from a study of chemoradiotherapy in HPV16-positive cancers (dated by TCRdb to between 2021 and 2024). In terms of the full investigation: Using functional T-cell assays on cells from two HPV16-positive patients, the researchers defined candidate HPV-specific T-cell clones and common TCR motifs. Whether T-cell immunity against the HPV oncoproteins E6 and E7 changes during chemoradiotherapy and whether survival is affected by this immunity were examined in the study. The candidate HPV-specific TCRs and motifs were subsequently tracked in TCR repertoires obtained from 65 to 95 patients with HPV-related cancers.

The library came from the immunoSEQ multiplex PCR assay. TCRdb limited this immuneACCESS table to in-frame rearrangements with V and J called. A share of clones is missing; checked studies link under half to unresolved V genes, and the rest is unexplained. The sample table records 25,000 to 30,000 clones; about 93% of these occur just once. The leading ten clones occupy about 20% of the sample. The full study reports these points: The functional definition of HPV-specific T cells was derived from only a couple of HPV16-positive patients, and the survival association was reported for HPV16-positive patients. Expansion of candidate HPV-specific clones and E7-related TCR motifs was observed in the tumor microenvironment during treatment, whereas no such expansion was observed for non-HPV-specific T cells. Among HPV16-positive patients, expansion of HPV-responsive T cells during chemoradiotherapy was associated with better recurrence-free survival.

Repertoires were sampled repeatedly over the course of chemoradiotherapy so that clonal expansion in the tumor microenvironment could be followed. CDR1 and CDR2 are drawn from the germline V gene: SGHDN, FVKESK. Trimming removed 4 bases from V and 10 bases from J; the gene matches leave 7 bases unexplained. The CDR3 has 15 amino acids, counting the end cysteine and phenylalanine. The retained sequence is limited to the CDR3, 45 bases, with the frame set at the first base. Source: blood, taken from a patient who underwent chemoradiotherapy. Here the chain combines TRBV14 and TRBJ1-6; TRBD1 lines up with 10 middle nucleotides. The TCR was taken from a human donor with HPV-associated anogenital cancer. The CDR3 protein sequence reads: CASSRDRGQGSPLHF. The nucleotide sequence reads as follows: TGTGCCAGCAGCCGAGACAGGGGGCAGGGGTCACCCCTCCACTTT. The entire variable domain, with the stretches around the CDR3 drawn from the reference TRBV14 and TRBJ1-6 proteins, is EAGVTQFPSHSVIEKGQTVTLRCDPISGHDNLYWYRRVMGKEIKFLLHFVKESKQDESGMPNNRFLAERTGGTYSTLKVQPAELEDSGVYFCASSRDRGQGSPLHFGNGTRLTVT.